These T cell receptor beta chains were read from a single sample in a study of blood T cell repertoires in COVID-19. Repertoires were generated with immunoSEQ multiplex PCR, while TCRdb's copy carries only in-frame clones and drops some. The table includes about 120,000 clones, just over 90% detected once. The sequenced material came from peripheral blood. The receptor set was obtained from a human donor with active COVID-19. The donor label of this sample is uncertain. CDR3s include the opening cysteine and the closing phenylalanine or tryptophan.

CDR3 length	V gene	J gene	CDR3 protein
15	TRBV2	TRBJ1-2	CASSEIKVTVYGYTF
15	TRBV11-2	TRBJ2-1	CASSLPSGGHNEQFF
14	TRBV29-1	TRBJ1-2	CSVGQGWTNYGYTF
12	TRBV28	TRBJ1-2	CASTGAVYGYTF
12	TRBV6-5	TRBJ2-7	CASRTTYSEQYF
14	TRBV7-8	TRBJ1-6	CASSLKTGDTPLHF
17	TRBV28	TRBJ1-3	CASSSIPRGSSGNTIYF
14	TRBV28	TRBJ1-2	CASSFAELNYGYTF
15	TRBV7-2	TRBJ2-6	CASTPGEWFTNVLTF
11	TRBV5-6	TRBJ2-1	CASSLSREQFF
14	TRBV6-5	TRBJ2-3	CASLRGGPSDTQYF
15	TRBV2	TRBJ1-1	CASVKGGAGNTEAFF
16	TRBV5-1	TRBJ2-5	CASSLAQPSRGETQYF
13	TRBV19	TRBJ2-5	CASSIRQQETQYF
15	TRBV19	TRBJ2-2	CATLPSGGPTGELFF
16	TRBV9	TRBJ2-2	CASSVGSSGNTGELFF
15	TRBV7-6	TRBJ2-5	CASSSYGGSQETQYF
14	TRBV6-5	TRBJ2-7	CASSPYRTFYEQYF
15	TRBV4-3	TRBJ1-3	CASSQLGGLGNTIYF
15	TRBV6-5	TRBJ2-5	CASSRGTGGQETQYF
12	TRBV28	TRBJ1-2	CASSDRGYGYTF
18	TRBV7-2	TRBJ2-3	CASSLAAPGQGAGDTQYF
14	TRBV7-2	TRBJ1-1	CASSLGGPGAEAFF
17	TRBV7-2	TRBJ1-3	CASSLYRTGTSGNTIYF
14	TRBV28	TRBJ1-1	CASSRQGAGPEAFF
13	TRBV6-5	TRBJ2-5	CASRGQGRETQYF
13	TRBV12-3/TRBV12-4	TRBJ1-5	CASSFIEGQPQHF
15	TRBV6-1	TRBJ2-7	CASSEWSSGRHEQYF
15	TRBV7-6	TRBJ1-1	CASSLFAGGVTEAFF
17	TRBV13	TRBJ2-3	CASSSRLAGDRADTQYF
18	TRBV5-1	TRBJ2-6	CASSSWTGSVSGANVLTF
15	TRBV4-3	TRBJ2-7	CASSQRQGDFYEQYF
15	TRBV5-8	TRBJ1-5	CASSLFRGSNQPQHF
14	TRBV7-3	TRBJ2-3	CASSLGAGGDTQYF
15	TRBV6-2/TRBV6-3	TRBJ1-6	CASSYSNRGRSPLHF
13	TRBV27	TRBJ1-6	CASRGLGNSPLHF
16	TRBV5-7	TRBJ2-1	CASSLGGTGNHNEQFF
12	TRBV30	TRBJ2-7	CAGSRGPQEQYF
13	TRBV2	TRBJ1-2	CASSEGTGNGYTF
15	TRBV19	TRBJ1-5	CASSMGQYSNQPQHF
14	TRBV5-6	TRBJ1-1	CASSPGTLYTEAFF
13	TRBV3-1/TRBV3-2	TRBJ2-1	CASSQVEGGEQFF
14	TRBV18	TRBJ1-2	CASSLYKTGMEYTF
13	TRBV6-5	TRBJ2-5	CASSTGGGETQYF
18	TRBV28	TRBJ1-2	CASSPVTGGGGVGYGYTF
13	TRBV2	TRBJ1-6	CASSETGNSPLHF
14	TRBV6-5	TRBJ2-5	CASSPGTSGGSTYF
16	TRBV6-2/TRBV6-3	TRBJ2-5	CASSYSGPRAGETQYF
17	TRBV11-2	TRBJ1-2	CASSLVPGGRTTIGYTF
15	TRBV7-6	TRBJ1-1	CASSLYAGDRGEAFF
13	TRBV7-2	TRBJ1-6	CASSLHRTSTLHF
15	TRBV2	TRBJ2-2	CASRGQPINTGELFF
15	TRBV28	TRBJ2-1	CASHERGTIGDEQFF
16	TRBV21-1	TRBJ1-2	CASSHQPRRDRDGYTF
14	TRBV29-1	TRBJ1-4	CSVGLTGLNEKLFF
14	TRBV19	TRBJ2-7	CASSPGTGSYEQYF